These T cell receptor beta chains were read from a single sample in a study of OX40 agonist ivuxolimab in advanced cancers. Assay: immunoSEQ multiplex PCR; the TCRdb copy retains only in-frame clones and omits some. The repertoire consists of about 57,000 clones, with 85% to 90% occurring once and the leading ten covering 0.3% to 0.4%. The material was CD4+ or CD8+ T cells sorted from blood, obtained in a trial of the OX40 agonist ivuxolimab. These TCRs come from an adult with an advanced solid tumor such as melanoma, head and neck, liver or kidney cancer. The CDR3 runs from the conserved cysteine through the conserved F or W. The D gene is left open where the match is weak. The size field is filled for only some rows; it gives once, few, many or a size class.

V gene: TRBV18; J gene: TRBJ1-4; clone size: NA; D gene: TRBD1; CDR3 protein: CASSPGQGEKLFF; CDR3 DNA: TGTGCCAGCTCACCGGGACAGGGTGAAAAACTGTTTTTT
V gene: TRBV28; J gene: TRBJ2-5; clone size: NA; D gene: NA; CDR3 protein: CASSRRIAQTQYF; CDR3 DNA: TGTGCCAGCAGTCGACGGATTGCTCAGACCCAGTACTTC
V gene: TRBV21-1; J gene: TRBJ2-7; clone size: NA; D gene: NA; CDR3 protein: CASSFFRTGKGVGYEQYF; CDR3 DNA: TGTGCCAGCAGCTTCTTCCGGACAGGGAAAGGGGTTGGCTACGAGCAGTACTTC
V gene: TRBV4-1; J gene: TRBJ1-4; clone size: NA; D gene: NA; CDR3 protein: CASSQGNILNEKLFF; CDR3 DNA: TGCGCCAGCAGCCAAGGAAACATCCTTAATGAAAAACTGTTTTTT
V gene: TRBV7-2; J gene: TRBJ1-1; clone size: once; D gene: TRBD1; CDR3 protein: CASSSDRVRAFF; CDR3 DNA: TGTGCCAGCAGCTCCGACAGGGTTCGAGCTTTCTTT
V gene: TRBV9; J gene: TRBJ1-1; clone size: few; D gene: TRBD1; CDR3 protein: CASSVTNRGMNTEAFF; CDR3 DNA: TGTGCCAGCAGCGTTACCAACAGGGGAATGAACACTGAAGCTTTCTTT
V gene: TRBV20-1; J gene: TRBJ1-1; clone size: NA; D gene: NA; CDR3 protein: CSARYGTEAFF; CDR3 DNA: TGCAGTGCTAGATACGGCACTGAAGCTTTCTTT
V gene: TRBV15; J gene: TRBJ1-2; clone size: NA; D gene: NA; CDR3 protein: CATSRDRTGLSGYTF; CDR3 DNA: TGTGCCACCAGCAGAGATCGTACAGGGTTGAGCGGCTACACCTTC
V gene: TRBV9; J gene: TRBJ2-3; clone size: NA; D gene: NA; CDR3 protein: CASSRAAGFTDTQYF; CDR3 DNA: TGTGCCAGCAGCCGGGCGGCCGGGTTTACAGATACGCAGTATTTT
V gene: TRBV4-3; J gene: TRBJ2-7; clone size: NA; D gene: NA; CDR3 protein: CASSQDPGAIYEQYF; CDR3 DNA: TGCGCCAGCAGCCAAGATCCGGGGGCGATTTACGAGCAGTACTTC
V gene: TRBV5-1; J gene: TRBJ1-5; clone size: NA; D gene: NA; CDR3 protein: CASSLDREQPQHF; CDR3 DNA: TGCGCCAGCAGCTTGGACAGGGAGCAGCCCCAGCATTTT
V gene: TRBV6-5; J gene: TRBJ2-7; clone size: NA; D gene: NA; CDR3 protein: CASSLQSRQYF; CDR3 DNA: TGTGCCAGCAGTCTTCAGAGTCGGCAGTACTTC
V gene: TRBV10-3; J gene: TRBJ1-1; clone size: NA; D gene: NA; CDR3 protein: CAITGDWNTEAFF; CDR3 DNA: TGTGCCATCACGGGGGACTGGAACACTGAAGCTTTCTTT
V gene: TRBV19; J gene: TRBJ2-1; clone size: NA; D gene: NA; CDR3 protein: CASSTYNEQFF; CDR3 DNA: TGTGCCAGTAGCACCTACAATGAGCAGTTCTTC
V gene: TRBV5-6; J gene: TRBJ2-7; clone size: NA; D gene: NA; CDR3 protein: CASSLGNYEQYF; CDR3 DNA: TGTGCCAGCAGCTTGGGTAACTACGAGCAGTACTTC